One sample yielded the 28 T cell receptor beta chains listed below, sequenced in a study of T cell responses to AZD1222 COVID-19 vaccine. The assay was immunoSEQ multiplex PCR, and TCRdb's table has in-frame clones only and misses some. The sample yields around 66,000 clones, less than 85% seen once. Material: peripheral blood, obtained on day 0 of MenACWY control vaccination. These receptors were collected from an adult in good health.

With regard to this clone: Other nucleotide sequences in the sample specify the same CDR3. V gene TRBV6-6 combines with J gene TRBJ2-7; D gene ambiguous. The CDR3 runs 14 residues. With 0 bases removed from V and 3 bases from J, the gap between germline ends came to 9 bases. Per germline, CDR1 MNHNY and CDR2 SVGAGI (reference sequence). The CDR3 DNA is TGTGCCAGCAGTTACTCCGGCAGCTACTACGAGCAGTACTTC. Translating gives CASSYSGSYYEQYF.

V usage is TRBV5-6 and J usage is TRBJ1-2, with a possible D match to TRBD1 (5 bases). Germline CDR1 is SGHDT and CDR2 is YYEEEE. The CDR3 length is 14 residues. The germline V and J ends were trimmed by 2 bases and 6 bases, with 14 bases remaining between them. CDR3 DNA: TGTGCCAGCAGCTTCCTACAGGCTAGAGATGGCTACACCTTC. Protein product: CASSFLQARDGYTF.

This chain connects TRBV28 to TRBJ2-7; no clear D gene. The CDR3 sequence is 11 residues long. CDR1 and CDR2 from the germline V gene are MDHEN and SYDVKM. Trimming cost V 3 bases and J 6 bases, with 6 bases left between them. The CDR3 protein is CASSFSTEQYF. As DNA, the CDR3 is TGTGCCAGCAGTTTTTCTACCGAGCAGTACTTC. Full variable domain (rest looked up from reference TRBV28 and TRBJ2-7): DVKVTQSSRYLVKRTGEKVFLECVQDMDHENMFWYRQDPGLGLRLIYFSYDVKMKEKGDIPEGYSVSREKKERFSLILESASTNQTSMYLCASSFSTEQYFGPGTRLTVT.

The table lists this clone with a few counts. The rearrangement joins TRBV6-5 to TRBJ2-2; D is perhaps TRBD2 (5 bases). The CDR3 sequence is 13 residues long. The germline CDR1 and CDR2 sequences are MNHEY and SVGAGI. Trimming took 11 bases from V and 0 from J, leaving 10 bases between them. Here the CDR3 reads CASEEANTGELFF. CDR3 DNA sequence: TGTGCCTCTGAGGAGGCGAACACCGGGGAGCTGTTTTTT.

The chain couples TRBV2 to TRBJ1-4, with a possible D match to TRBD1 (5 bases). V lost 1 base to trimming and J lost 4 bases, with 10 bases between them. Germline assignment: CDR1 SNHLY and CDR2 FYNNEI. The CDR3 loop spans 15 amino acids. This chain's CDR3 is CASSEGETVNEKLFF. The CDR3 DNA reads TGTGCCAGCAGTGAAGGCGAGACAGTTAATGAAAAACTGTTTTTT.

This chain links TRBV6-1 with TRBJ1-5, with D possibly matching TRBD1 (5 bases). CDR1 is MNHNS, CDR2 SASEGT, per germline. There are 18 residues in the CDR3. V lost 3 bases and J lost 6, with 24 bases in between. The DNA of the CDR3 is TGTGCCAGCAGTGAGGATTTATCGAGGGGAGATATAGTTCAGCCCCAGCATTTT. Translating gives CASSEDLSRGDIVQPQHF.

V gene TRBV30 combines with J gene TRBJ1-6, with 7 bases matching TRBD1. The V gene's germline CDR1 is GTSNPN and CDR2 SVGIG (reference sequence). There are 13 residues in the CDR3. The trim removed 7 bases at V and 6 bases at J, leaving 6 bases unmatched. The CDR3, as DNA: TGTGCCTCGGCGGGACAGACTAATTCACCCCTCCACTTT. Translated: CASAGQTNSPLHF.

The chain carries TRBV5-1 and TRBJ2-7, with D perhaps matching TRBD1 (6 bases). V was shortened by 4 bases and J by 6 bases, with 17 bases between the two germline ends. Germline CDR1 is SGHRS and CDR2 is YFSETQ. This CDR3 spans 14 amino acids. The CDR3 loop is CASSQLQGYGEQYF. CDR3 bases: TGCGCCAGCAGCCAGTTACAGGGCTACGGCGAGCAGTACTTC.

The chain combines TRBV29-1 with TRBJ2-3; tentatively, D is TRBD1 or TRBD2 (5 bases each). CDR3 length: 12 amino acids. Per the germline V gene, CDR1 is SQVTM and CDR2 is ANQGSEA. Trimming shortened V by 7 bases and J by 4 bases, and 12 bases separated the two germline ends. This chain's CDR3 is CSAEGMADTQYF. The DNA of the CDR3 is TGCAGCGCTGAGGGGATGGCAGATACGCAGTATTTT.

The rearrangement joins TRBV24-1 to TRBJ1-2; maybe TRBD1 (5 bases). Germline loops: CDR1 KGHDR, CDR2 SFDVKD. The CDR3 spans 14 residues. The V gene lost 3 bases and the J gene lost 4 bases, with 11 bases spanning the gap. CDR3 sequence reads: CATSDARESYGYTF. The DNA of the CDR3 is TGTGCCACCAGTGATGCCAGGGAATCCTATGGCTACACCTTC.

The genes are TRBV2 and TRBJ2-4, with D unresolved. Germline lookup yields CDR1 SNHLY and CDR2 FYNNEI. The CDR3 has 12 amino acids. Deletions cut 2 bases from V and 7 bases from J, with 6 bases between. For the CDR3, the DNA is TGTGCCAGCAGTGAATATAGGAACATTCAGTACTTC. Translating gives CASSEYRNIQYF. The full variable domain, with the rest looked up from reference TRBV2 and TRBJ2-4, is EPEVTQTPSHQVTQMGQEVILRCVPISNHLYFYWYRQILGQKVEFLVSFYNNEISEKSEIFDDQFSVERPDGSNFTLKIRSTKLEDSAMYFCASSEYRNIQYFGAGTRLSVL.

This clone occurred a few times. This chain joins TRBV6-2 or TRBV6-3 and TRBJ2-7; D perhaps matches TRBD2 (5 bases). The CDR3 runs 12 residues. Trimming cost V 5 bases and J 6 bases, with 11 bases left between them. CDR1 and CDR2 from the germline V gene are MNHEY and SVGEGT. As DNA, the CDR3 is TGTGCCAGCAGTCAAACTAGTCGCGAGCAGTACTTC. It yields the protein CASSQTSREQYF.

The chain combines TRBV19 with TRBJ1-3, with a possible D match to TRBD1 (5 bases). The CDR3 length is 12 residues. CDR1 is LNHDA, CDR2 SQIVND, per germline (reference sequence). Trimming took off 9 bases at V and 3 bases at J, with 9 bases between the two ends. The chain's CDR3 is CASGAFGNTIYF. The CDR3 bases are TGTGCCAGCGGGGCTTTTGGAAACACCATATATTTT.

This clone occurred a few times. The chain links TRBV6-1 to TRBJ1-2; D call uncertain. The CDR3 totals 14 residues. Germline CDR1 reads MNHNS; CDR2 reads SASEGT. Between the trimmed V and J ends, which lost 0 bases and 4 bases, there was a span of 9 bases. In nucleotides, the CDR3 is TGTGCCAGCAGTGAAGCAAGAGGGTTCTATGGCTACACCTTC. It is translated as CASSEARGFYGYTF.

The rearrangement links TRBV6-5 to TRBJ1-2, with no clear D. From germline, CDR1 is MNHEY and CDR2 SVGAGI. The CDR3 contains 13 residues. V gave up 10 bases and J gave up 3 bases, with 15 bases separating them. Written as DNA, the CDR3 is TGTGCCACCCATCGACGGGCCGACTATGGCTACACCTTC. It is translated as CATHRRADYGYTF.

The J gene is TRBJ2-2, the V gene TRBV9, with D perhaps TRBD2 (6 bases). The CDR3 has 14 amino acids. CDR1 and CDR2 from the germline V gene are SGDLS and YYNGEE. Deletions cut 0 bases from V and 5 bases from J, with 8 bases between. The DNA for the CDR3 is TGTGCCAGCAGCGTAGTTGGGGGGACCGGGGAGCTGTTTTTT. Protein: CASSVVGGTGELFF. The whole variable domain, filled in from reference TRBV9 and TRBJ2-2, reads DSGVTQTPKHLITATGQRVTLRCSPRSGDLSVYWYQQSLDQGLQFLIQYYNGEERAKGNILERFSAQQFPDLHSELNLSSLELGDSALYFCASSVVGGTGELFFGEGSRLTVL.

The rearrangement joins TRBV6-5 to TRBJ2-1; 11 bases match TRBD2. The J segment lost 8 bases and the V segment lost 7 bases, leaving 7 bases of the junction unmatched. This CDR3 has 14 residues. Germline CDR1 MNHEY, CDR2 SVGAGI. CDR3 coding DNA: TGTGCCAGCAATCCGAAGACTAGCGGGGATGAGCAGTTCTTC. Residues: CASNPKTSGDEQFF.

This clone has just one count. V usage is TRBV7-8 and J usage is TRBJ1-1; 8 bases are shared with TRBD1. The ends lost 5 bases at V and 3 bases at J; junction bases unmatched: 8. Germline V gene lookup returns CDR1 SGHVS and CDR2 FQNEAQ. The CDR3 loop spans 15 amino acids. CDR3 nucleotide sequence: TGTGCCAGCAGCCCCAAGGACAGGGTGTACACTGAAGCTTTCTTT. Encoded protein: CASSPKDRVYTEAFF.

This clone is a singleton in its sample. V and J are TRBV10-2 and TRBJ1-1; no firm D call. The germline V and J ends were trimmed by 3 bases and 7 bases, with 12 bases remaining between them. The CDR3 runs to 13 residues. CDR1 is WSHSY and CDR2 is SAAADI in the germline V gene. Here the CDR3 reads CASSEGPALEAFF. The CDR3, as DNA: TGCGCCAGCAGTGAAGGGCCAGCACTTGAAGCTTTCTTT.

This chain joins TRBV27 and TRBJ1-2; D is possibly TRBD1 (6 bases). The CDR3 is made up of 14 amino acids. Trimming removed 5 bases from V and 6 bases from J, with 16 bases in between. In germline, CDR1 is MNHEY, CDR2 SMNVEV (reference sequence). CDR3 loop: CASSPTGRGNGYTF. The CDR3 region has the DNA TGTGCCAGCAGTCCCACAGGGAGAGGGAATGGCTACACCTTC.

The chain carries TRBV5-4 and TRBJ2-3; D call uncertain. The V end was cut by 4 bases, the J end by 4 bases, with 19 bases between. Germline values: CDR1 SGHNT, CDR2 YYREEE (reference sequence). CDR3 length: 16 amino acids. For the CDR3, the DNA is TGTGCCAGCAGCCCCGTACGAGCGTCCCAGGCAGATACGCAGTATTTT. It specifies CASSPVRASQADTQYF.

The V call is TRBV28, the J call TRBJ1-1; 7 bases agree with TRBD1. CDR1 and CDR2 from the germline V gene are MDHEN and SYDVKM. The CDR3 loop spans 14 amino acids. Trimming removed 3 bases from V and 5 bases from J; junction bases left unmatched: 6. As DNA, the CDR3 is TGTGCCAGCAGTTTGGGCAGGGGGAAAACTGAAGCTTTCTTT. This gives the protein CASSLGRGKTEAFF.

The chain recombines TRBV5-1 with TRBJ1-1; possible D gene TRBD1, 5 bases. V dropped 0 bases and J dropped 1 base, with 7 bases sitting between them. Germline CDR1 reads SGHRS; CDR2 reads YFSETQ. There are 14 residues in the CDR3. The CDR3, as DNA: TGCGCCAGCAGCTTGGCCGGGGGGAACACTGAAGCTTTCTTT. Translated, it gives CASSLAGGNTEAFF. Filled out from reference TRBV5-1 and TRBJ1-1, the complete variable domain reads KAGVTQTPRYLIKTRGQQVTLSCSPISGHRSVSWYQQTPGQGLQFLFEYFSETQRNKGNFPGRFSGRQFSNSRSEMNVSTLELGDSALYLCASSLAGGNTEAFFGQGTRLTVV.

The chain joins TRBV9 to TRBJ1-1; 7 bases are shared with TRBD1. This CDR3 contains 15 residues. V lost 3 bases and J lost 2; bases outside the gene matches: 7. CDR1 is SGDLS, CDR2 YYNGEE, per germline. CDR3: CASSAGQVLNTEAFF. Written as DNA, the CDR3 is TGTGCCAGCAGCGCCGGACAGGTATTAAACACTGAAGCTTTCTTT.

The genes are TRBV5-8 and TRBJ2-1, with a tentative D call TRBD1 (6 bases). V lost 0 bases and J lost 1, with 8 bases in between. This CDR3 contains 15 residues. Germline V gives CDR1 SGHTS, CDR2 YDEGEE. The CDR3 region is CASSLGTGSYNEQFF. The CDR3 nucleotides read TGTGCCAGCAGCTTGGGTACAGGGTCCTACAATGAGCAGTTCTTC.

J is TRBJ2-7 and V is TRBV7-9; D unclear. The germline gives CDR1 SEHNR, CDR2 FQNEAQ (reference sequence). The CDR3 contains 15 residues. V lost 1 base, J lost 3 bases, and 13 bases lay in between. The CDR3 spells CASSLGSPTFYEQYF. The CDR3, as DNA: TGTGCCAGCAGCTTAGGGTCTCCCACCTTCTACGAGCAGTACTTC.

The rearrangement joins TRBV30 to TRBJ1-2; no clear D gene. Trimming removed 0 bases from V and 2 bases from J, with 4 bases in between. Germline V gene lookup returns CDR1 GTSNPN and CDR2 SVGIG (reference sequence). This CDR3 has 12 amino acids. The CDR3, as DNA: TGTGCCTGGAGTGTACACAACTATGGCTACACCTTC. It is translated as CAWSVHNYGYTF. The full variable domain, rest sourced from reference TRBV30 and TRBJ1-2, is SQTIHQWPATLVQPVGSPLSLECTVEGTSNPNLYWYRQAAGRGLQLLFYSVGIGQISSEVPQNLSASRPQDRQFILSSKKLLLSDSGFYLCAWSVHNYGYTFGSGTRLTVV.

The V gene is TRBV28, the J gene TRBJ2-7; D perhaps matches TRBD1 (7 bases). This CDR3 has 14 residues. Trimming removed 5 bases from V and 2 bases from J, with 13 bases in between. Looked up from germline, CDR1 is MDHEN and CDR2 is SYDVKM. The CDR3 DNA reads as TGTGCCAGCAGTCAGGGGGGAGGTACCTACGAGCAGTACTTC. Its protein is CASSQGGGTYEQYF. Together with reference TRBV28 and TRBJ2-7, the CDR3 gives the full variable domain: DVKVTQSSRYLVKRTGEKVFLECVQDMDHENMFWYRQDPGLGLRLIYFSYDVKMKEKGDIPEGYSVSREKKERFSLILESASTNQTSMYLCASSQGGGTYEQYFGPGTRLTVT.